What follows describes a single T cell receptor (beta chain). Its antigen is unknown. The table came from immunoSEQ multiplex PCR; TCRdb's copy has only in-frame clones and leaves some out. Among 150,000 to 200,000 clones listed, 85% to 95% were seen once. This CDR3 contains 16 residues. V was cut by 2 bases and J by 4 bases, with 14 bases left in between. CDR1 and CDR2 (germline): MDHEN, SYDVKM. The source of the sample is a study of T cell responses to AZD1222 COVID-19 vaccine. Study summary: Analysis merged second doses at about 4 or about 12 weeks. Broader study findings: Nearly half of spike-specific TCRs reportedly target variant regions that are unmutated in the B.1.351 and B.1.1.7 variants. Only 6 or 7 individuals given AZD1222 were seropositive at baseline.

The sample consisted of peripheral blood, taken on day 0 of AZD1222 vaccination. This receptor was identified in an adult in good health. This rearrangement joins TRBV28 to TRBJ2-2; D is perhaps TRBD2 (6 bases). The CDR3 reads CASSLHYGGSTGELFF. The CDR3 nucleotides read TGTGCCAGCAGTTTACATTACGGGGGTAGCACCGGGGAGCTGTTTTTT.